Below, 6 T cell receptor beta chains from the same sample are listed, as sequenced in a study of CD4 T cells in relation to SARS-CoV-2 and coronaviruses. The method was immunoSEQ multiplex PCR; TCRdb's version includes in-frame clones alone and lacks a portion of them. In the table there are 30,000 to 45,000 clones, under 85% of which are singletons. The antigens of these receptors remain unknown. Sequences were obtained from memory CD4+ T cells from PBMCs, cultured in vitro. These receptors all come from an adult with COVID-19.

This clone was found a few times. This rearrangement joins TRBV10-3 to TRBJ1-1; the D is unclear. The CDR3 is 13 residues long. Per germline, CDR1 ENHRY and CDR2 SYGVKD. Between the trimmed V and J ends, which lost 0 bases and 4 bases, there was a span of 6 bases. Written as DNA, the CDR3 is TGTGCCATCAGTGAGTCAGAGGGCACTGAAGCTTTCTTT. Translating it yields CAISESEGTEAFF.

A single count supports this clone. J is TRBJ2-3 and V is TRBV19; D is possibly TRBD2 (6 bases). V lost 5 bases and J lost 2, with 20 bases in between. This CDR3 is built from 17 residues. Germline CDR1 LNHDA, CDR2 SQIVND (reference sequence). Here the CDR3 reads CASSPTGRAASTDTQYF. The CDR3, as DNA: TGTGCCAGTAGTCCCACCGGGAGAGCGGCCTCCACAGATACGCAGTATTTT.

This clone was counted a single time. The genes are TRBV6-1 and TRBJ1-5; D remains unclear. This CDR3 has 16 residues. V was pared by 2 bases and J by 0 bases, with 11 bases between. The germline V gene has CDR1 MNHNS and CDR2 SASEGT. As DNA, the CDR3 is TGTGCCAGCAGTGAAAGGGCACATTTTAGCAATCAGCCCCAGCATTTT. Amino acids: CASSERAHFSNQPQHF.

The V call is TRBV28, the J call TRBJ1-6, with 10 bases aligning to TRBD1. The CDR3 is 14 residues long. After removal of 2 bases from V and 8 bases from J, the junction contained 0 bases not matched to a gene. Germline CDR1 and CDR2: MDHEN and SYDVKM. The CDR3 spells CASSLGQGDSPLHF. CDR3 nucleotides: TGTGCCAGCAGTTTAGGACAGGGGGATTCACCCCTCCACTTT.

This clone was counted between two and nine times. The gene calls are TRBV30 and TRBJ2-5; D gene unclear. CDR3 length equals 12 residues. CDR1 and CDR2 from the germline V gene are GTSNPN and SVGIG (reference sequence). V lost 2 bases, J lost 2 bases, and 6 bases lay in between. The CDR3 spells CAWSQQQETQYF. CDR3 nucleotides: TGTGCCTGGAGTCAGCAACAAGAGACCCAGTACTTC.

V is TRBV5-1 and J is TRBJ2-3, with unresolved D. The CDR3 loop spans 16 amino acids. The germline V and J ends were trimmed by 2 bases and 5 bases, with 18 bases remaining between them. Germline CDR1 reads SGHRS; CDR2 reads YFSETQ. The CDR3 DNA sequence: TGCGCCAGCAGCTTCGGGCAAGCCAACCCCCAAGATACGCAGTATTTT. Residues: CASSFGQANPQDTQYF.